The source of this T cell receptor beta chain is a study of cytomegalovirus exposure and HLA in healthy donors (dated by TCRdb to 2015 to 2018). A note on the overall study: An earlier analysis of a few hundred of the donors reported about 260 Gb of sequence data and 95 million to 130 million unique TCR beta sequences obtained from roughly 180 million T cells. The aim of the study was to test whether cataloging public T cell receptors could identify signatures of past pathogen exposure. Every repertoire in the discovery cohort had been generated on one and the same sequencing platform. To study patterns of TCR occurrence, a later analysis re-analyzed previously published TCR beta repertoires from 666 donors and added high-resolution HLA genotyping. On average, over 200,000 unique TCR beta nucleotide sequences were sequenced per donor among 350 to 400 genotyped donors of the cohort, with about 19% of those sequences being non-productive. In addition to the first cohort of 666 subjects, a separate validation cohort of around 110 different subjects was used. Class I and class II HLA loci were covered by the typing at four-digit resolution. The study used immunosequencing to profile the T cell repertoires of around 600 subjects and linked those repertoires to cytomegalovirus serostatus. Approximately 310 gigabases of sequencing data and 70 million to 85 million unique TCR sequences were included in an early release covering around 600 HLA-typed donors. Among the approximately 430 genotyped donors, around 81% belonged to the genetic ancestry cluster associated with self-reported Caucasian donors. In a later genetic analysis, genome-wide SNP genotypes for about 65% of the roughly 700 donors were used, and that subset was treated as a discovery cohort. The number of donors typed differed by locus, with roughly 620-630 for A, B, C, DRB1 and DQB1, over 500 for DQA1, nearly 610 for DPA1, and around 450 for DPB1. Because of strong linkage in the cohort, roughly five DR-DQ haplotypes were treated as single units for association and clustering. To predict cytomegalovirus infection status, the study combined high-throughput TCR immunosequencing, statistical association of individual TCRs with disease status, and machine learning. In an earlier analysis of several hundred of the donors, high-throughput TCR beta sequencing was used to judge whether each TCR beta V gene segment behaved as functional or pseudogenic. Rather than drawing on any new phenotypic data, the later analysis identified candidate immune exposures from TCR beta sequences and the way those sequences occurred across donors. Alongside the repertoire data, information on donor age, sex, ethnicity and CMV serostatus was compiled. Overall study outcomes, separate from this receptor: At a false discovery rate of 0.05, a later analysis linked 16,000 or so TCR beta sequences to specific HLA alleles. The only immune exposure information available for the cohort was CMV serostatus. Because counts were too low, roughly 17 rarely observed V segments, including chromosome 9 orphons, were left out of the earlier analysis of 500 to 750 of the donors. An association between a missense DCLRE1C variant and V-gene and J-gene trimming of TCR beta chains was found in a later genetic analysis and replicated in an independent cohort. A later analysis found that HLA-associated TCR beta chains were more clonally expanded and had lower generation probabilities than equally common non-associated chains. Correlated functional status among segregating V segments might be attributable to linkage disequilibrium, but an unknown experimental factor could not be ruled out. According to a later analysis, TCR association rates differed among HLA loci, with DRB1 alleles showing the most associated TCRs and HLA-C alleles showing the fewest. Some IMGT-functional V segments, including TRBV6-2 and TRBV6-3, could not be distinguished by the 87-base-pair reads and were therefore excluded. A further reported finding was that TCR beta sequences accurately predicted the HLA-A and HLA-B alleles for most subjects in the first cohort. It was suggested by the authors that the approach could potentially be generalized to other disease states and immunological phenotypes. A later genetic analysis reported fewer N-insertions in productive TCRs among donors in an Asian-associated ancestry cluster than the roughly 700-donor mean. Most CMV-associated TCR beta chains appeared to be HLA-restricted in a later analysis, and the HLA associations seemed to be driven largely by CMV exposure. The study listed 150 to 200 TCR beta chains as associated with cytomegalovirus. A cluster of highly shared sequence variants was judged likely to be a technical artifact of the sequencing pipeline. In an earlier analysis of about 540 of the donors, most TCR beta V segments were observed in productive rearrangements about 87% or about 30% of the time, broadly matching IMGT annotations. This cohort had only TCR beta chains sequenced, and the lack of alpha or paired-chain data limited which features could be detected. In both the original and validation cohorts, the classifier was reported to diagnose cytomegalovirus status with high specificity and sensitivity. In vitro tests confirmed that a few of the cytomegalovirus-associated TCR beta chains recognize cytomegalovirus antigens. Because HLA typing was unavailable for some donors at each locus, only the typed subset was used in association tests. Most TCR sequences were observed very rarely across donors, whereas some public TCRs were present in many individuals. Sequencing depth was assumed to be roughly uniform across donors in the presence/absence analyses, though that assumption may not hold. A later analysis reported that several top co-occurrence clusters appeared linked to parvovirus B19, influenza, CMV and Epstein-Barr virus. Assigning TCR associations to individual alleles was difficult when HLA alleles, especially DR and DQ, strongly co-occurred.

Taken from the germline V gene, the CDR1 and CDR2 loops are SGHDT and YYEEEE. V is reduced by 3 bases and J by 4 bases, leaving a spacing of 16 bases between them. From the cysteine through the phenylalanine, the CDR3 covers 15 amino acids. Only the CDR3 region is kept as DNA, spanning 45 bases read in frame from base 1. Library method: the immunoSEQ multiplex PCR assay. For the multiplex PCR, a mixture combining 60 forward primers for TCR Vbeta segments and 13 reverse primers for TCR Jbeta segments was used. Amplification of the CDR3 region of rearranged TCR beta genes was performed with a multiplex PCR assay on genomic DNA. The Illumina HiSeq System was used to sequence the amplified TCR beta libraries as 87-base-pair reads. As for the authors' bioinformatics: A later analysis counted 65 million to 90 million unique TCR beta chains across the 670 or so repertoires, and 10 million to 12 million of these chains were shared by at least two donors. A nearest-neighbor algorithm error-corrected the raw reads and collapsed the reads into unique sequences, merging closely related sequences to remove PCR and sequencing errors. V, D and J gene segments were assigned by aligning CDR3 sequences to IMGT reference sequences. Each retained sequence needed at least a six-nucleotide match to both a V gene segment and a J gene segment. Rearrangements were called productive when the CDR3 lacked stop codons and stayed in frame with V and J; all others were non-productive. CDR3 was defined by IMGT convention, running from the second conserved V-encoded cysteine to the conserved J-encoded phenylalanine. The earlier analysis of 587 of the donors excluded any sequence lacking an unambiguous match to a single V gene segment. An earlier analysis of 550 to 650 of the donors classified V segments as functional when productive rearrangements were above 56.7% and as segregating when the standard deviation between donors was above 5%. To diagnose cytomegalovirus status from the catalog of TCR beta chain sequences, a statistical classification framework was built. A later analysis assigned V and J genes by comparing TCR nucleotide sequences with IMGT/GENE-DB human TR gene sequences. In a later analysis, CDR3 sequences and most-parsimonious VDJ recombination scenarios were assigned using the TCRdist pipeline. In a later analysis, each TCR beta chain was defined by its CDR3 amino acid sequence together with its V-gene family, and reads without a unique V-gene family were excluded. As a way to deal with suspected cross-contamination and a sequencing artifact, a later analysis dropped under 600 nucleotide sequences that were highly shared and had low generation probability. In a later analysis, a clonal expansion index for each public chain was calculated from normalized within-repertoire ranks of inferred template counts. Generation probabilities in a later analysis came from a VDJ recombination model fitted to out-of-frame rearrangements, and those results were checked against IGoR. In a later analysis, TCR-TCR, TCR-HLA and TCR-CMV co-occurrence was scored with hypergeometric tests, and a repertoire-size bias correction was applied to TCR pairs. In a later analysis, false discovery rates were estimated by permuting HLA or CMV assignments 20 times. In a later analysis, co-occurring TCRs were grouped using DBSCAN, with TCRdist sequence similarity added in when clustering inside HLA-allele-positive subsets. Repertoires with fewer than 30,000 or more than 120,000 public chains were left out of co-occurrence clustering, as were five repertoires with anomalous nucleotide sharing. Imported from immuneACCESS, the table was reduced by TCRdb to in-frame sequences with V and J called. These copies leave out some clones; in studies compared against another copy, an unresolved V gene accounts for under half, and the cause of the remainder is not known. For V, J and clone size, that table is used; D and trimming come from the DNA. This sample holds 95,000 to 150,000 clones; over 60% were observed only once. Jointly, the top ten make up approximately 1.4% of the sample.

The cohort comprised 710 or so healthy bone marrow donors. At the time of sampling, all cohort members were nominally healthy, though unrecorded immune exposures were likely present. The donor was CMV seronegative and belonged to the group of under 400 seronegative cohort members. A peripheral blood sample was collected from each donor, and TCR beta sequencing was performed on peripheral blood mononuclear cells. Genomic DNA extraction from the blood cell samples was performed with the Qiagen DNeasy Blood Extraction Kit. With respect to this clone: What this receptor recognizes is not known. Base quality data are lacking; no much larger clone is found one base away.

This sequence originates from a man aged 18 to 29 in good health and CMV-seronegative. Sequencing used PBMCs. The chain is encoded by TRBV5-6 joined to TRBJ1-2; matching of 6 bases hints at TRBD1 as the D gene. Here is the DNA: TGTGCCAGCAGCTATTCGTCTGGGGGGGCCTATGGCTACACCTTC. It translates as CASSYSSGGAYGYTF.